These T cell receptor beta chains were read from a single sample in a study of blood T cell repertoires in COVID-19. The table came from immunoSEQ multiplex PCR; TCRdb's copy has only in-frame clones and leaves some out. Altogether fewer than 70,000 clones are present, 65% to 90% being singletons, with the ten largest covering 1.4% to 1.5%. Source material: peripheral blood. Receptors were obtained from a woman aged 60-75 years with acute or convalescent COVID-19. CDR3s leave out the opening cysteine and the closing phenylalanine or tryptophan. Some rows have no size entry. The others give once, few or many, or a class for an expanded clone.

v_gene	j_gene	abundance	CDR3aa
TRBV7-9	TRBJ1-5	once	ASSLDQGSSPQH
TRBV21-1	TRBJ2-1	once	ASSKGEGPLPKFNEQF
TRBV9	TRBJ1-2	NA	ASSARTYQGRPGYT
TRBV11-2	TRBJ2-7	NA	ASSRTSGGESYEQY
TRBV24-1	TRBJ1-5	NA	ATRPDRNSNQPQH
TRBV30	TRBJ1-3	medium-sized	AWSKDRLSGNTIY
TRBV7-9	TRBJ2-1	NA	ASSYGLAPSYNEQF
TRBV19	TRBJ1-4	NA	ASSRGTTNEKLF
TRBV19	TRBJ1-6	NA	ASSVDSVNSPLH
TRBV2	TRBJ1-1	NA	ASSELDSEAF
TRBV3-1/TRBV3-2	TRBJ2-1	NA	ASSLTSGVPSSYNEQF
TRBV25-1	TRBJ1-5	NA	ASSDRTGGYNQPQH
TRBV18	TRBJ1-2	NA	ASSLDRTNYGYT
TRBV29-1	TRBJ2-3	NA	SVGGTTRRVSTQY
TRBV7-2	TRBJ1-1	few	ASSPRRGVTEAF
TRBV28	TRBJ1-1	NA	ASRTGGGRLTEAF
TRBV2	TRBJ1-6	NA	ASNTEANSPLH
TRBV30	TRBJ2-1	NA	AWSTGTSGTYNEQF
TRBV7-3	TRBJ1-2	NA	ASSLGPNPEYGYT
TRBV5-7	TRBJ1-1	NA	ASSLGGLTGEGNTEAF
TRBV18	TRBJ1-6	NA	ASSLRATGVYSPLH
TRBV30	TRBJ2-2	once	AWALDRGYGELF
TRBV3-1/TRBV3-2	TRBJ2-3	once	ASSDRLAGFGTDTQY
TRBV28	TRBJ1-5	NA	VTRRESYQPQH
TRBV5-5	TRBJ2-5	NA	ASSLGSVISVETQY
TRBV5-4	TRBJ2-5	NA	AAHGASGSAKGETQY
TRBV6-5	TRBJ1-1	NA	ASSYSGQGLGAF
TRBV15	TRBJ2-1	NA	ATSRGLEAGGEQF
TRBV7-8	TRBJ2-5	NA	ASGSSGRQETQY
TRBV5-1	TRBJ2-5	NA	ASSFTSAQETQY
TRBV6-4	TRBJ1-1	few	ASRTGTVCTEAF
TRBV5-1	TRBJ1-1	few	ASSGGGDSRFSLNTEAF
TRBV7-6	TRBJ2-7	NA	ASSPRRLEEQY
TRBV18	TRBJ2-1	once	ASSPQTRPYNEQF
TRBV6-5	TRBJ1-1	NA	ASSSTGGLNTEAF
TRBV5-1	TRBJ1-2	NA	ASSARGDYGYT
TRBV6-1	TRBJ1-2	NA	ASSDGTGNFVNYGYT
TRBV5-1	TRBJ2-7	NA	ASSLETSGSSEQY
TRBV27	TRBJ1-1	NA	ASRFRVRGTEAF
TRBV12-2	TRBJ1-2	NA	ASRPRDRAGYT
TRBV6-5	TRBJ2-1	NA	ASSYFPGQVYNEQF
TRBV27	TRBJ1-3	few	ASSLSPRGNTIY